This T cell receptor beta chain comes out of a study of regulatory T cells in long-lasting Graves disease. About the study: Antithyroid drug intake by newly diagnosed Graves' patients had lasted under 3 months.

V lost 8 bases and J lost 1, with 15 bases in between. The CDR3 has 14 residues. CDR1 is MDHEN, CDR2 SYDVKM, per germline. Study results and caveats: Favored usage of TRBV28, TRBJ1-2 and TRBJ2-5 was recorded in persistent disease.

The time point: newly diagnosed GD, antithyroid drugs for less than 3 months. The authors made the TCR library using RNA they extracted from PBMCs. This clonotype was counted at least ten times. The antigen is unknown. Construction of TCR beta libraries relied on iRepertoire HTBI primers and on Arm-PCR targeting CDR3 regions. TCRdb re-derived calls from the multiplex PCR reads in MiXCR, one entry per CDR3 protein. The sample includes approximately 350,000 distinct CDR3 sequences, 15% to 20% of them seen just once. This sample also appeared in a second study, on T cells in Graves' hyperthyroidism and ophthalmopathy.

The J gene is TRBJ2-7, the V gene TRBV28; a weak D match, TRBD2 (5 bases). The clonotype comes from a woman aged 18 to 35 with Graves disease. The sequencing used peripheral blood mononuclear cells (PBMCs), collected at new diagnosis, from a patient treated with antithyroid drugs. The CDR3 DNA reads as TGTGCCAGCCAGCATCCTACGGGGTCCTACGAGCAGTACTTC. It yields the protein CASQHPTGSYEQYF.